This TCR beta chain was recorded in a study of shared clonotypes between healthy human individuals. The length of the CDR3 is 11 residues. The V and J ends lost 4 bases and 9 bases respectively, with 10 bases between them. Per germline, CDR1 DFQATT and CDR2 SNEGSKA (reference sequence). The assay was immunoSEQ multiplex PCR, and TCRdb's table has in-frame clones only and misses some. Among 2 million to 2.5 million clones, 85% to 95% were seen once, and the ten largest hold around 0.13%. Study-level findings and limits: Shared clonotypes: 4.5% to 6% naive CD4, roughly 4% naive CD8, less than 2.5% memory CD4, 0.4% memory CD8.

With regard to this clone: What it recognizes is unknown.

The sequencing sample was made of naive CD4+ T cells sorted from blood. Subset of the sample: CD45RA+ positively selected. This chain joins TRBV20-1 and TRBJ2-1; no reliable D call. The clonotype comes from a man aged 18-30 years in good health. CDR3 sequence: CSAKVQLEQFF. The CDR3 DNA is TGCAGTGCTAAGGTCCAGCTTGAGCAGTTCTTC.